One sample yielded the 17 T cell receptor beta chains listed below, sequenced in a study of T cell repertoires in cytomegalovirus infection. No antigens are known for them. Using its own MiXCR run on the reads, TCRdb lists one record per CDR3 protein. Of about 890,000 distinct CDR3 sequences detected, roughly 30% appear once; the ten largest clones hold 10% to 15%. The sequencing used cultured CD8+ T cells from PBMCs, collected from culture after CMV antigen stimulation. The receptors come from a human donor in good health (CMV status not recorded). Some clones in this sample may be carry-over from other donors' samples.

In DNA form, the CDR3 reads TGTGCCAGCAGCTCCCTGTCGGCGGAACTCAATCAGCCCCAGCATTTT. This codes for CASSSLSAELNQPQHF. This chain uses TRBV7-6 with TRBJ1-5; D is undetermined. CDR3 length: 16 amino acids. Germline CDR1 and CDR2: SGHVS and FNYEAQ. V lost 4 bases and J 3 bases, leaving 16 bases between the germline ends.

The gene calls are TRBV14 and TRBJ2-5; D remains unclear. Germline CDR1 reads SGHDN; CDR2 reads FVKESK. The CDR3 totals 15 residues. V lost 0 bases and J lost 5, with 13 bases in between. CDR3 bases: TGTGCCAGCAGCCAAGATTACTCCCGTCGGGAGACCCAGTACTTC. Protein sequence: CASSQDYSRRETQYF.

The genes are TRBV20-1 and TRBJ2-7, with a tentative D call TRBD1 (6 bases). This CDR3 comprises 13 residues. Germline V gives CDR1 DFQATT, CDR2 SNEGSKA (reference sequence). V was trimmed by 2 bases and J by 2 bases, leaving 10 bases between them. DNA for the CDR3: TGCAGTGCTAGAACCGGGACAACCTACGAGCAGTACTTC. This sequence encodes CSARTGTTYEQYF.

Note on this clonotype: At one end the junction does not follow the germline gene, possibly because of a read error. The chain couples TRBV6-8 to TRBJ2-1, with 8 nucleotides matching TRBD1. Germline lookup yields CDR1 MNHGY and CDR2 SAAAGT. The CDR3 length is 15 residues. CDR3 amino acids: CAGRTDRGSYNEQFF. The CDR3 DNA follows: TGTGCCGGCAGAACAGACAGGGGCTCCTACAATGAGCAGTTCTTC.

This chain joins TRBV4-2 and TRBJ2-3; the match to TRBD2 covers 9 bases. The length of the CDR3 is 16 residues. With V trimmed by 4 bases and J by 6 bases, 11 bases remained unmatched. CDR1 and CDR2 (germline): LGHNA, YNFKEQ. As DNA, the CDR3 is TGTGCCAGCAGCCCGCCCGAGCGGGGGGACGGGGATACGCAGTATTTT. It translates to CASSPPERGDGDTQYF.

The CDR3 here is CASSLIPGQGYTGELFF. CDR3 nucleotides: TGTGCCAGCAGCCTAATCCCGGGACAGGGGTACACCGGGGAGCTGTTTTTT. The rearrangement uses TRBV11-2 and TRBJ2-2, with 10 bases lining up with TRBD1. V was pared by 5 bases and J by 3 bases, with 9 bases of the junction left unmatched. CDR1 is SGHAT, CDR2 FQNNGV, per germline. This CDR3 contains 17 residues.

V is TRBV5-1 and J is TRBJ2-5; no clear D. Trimming removed 1 base from V and 2 bases from J, with 21 bases in between. The CDR3 length is 18 residues. CDR1 is SGHRS, CDR2 YFSETQ, per germline. CDR3 protein: CASSLFGPQAPFQETQYF. The CDR3 nucleotides are TGCGCCAGCAGCTTGTTTGGGCCCCAGGCTCCCTTTCAAGAGACCCAGTACTTC.

The V gene is TRBV9, the J gene TRBJ2-2; D is ambiguous. Deletions cut 5 bases from V and 2 bases from J, with 13 bases between. CDR3 size: 15 residues. CDR1 is SGDLS and CDR2 is YYNGEE in the germline V gene. DNA of the CDR3: TGTGCCAGCAGTCCAAGGAACTCAAACACCGGGGAGCTGTTTTTT. Translation: CASSPRNSNTGELFF.

This clonotype was counted once. The CDR3 reads CASSSPGTSGEGYTGELFF. CDR3 DNA sequence: TGTGCCAGCAGTTCCCCGGGGACTAGCGGGGAGGGCTACACCGGGGAGCTGTTTTTT. The rearrangement joins TRBV6-5 to TRBJ2-2; 13 bases agree with TRBD2. Germline CDR1 and CDR2: MNHEY and SVGAGI. The V gene end was trimmed by 4 bases and the J gene end by 3 bases; junction bases not matched to a gene: 11. The CDR3 spans 19 residues.

This clonotype was observed many times. The chain links TRBV15 to TRBJ1-2; no reliable D call. Germline CDR1 is LNHNV and CDR2 is YYDKDF (reference sequence). The CDR3 has 14 amino acids. V shed 0 bases and J shed 7 bases, with 12 bases lying between them. CDR3 coding DNA: TGTGCCACCAGCAGAGATTTGGGCTTATCTGGCTACACCTTC. It translates to CATSRDLGLSGYTF.

The chain links TRBV7-9 to TRBJ1-1; 11 nucleotides match TRBD1. CDR3 size: 15 residues. V shed 7 bases and J 4 bases; nucleotides not matched to a gene: 8. Germline V gene data show CDR1 as SEHNR and CDR2 as FQNEAQ (reference sequence). CDR3 sequence (DNA): TGTGCCAGCATCCTTAGAGGGACAGGGGGCACTGAAGCTTTCTTT. This encodes CASILRGTGGTEAFF.

The chain couples TRBV15 to TRBJ2-3; 9 nucleotides match TRBD1. This CDR3 is 16 amino acids long. The ends lost 5 bases at V and 2 bases at J; junction bases unmatched: 8. CDR1 is LNHNV and CDR2 is YYDKDF in the germline V gene (reference sequence). The CDR3 region is CATSRGTGRTTDTQYF. In DNA form, the CDR3 reads TGTGCCACCAGCCGGGGGACAGGGAGGACCACAGATACGCAGTATTTT.

The J gene is TRBJ1-1, the V gene TRBV7-8; D gene ambiguous. The CDR3 extends over 14 amino acids. The V end lost 4 bases, the J end lost 4 bases, and 13 bases lay between the germline ends. Germline CDR1 reads SGHVS; CDR2 reads FQNEAQ. This chain's CDR3 is CASSWEATGTEAFF. The CDR3 nucleotides are TGTGCCAGCAGCTGGGAAGCGACGGGCACTGAAGCTTTCTTT. Complete variable domain (other parts from reference TRBV7-8 and TRBJ1-1): GAGVSQSPRYKVAKRGQDVALRCDPISGHVSLFWYQQALGQGPEFLTYFQNEAQLDKSGLPSDRFFAERPEGSVSTLKIQRTQQEDSAVYLCASSWEATGTEAFFGQGTRLTVV.

This clonotype has only a few counts. The V call is TRBV27, the J call TRBJ2-5; D gene ambiguous. V gave up 10 bases and J gave up 1 base, with 10 bases separating them. This CDR3 has 12 residues. The germline V gene has CDR1 MNHEY and CDR2 SMNVEV (reference sequence). DNA for the CDR3: TGTGCCATTGGACGGTCCCAAGAGACCCAGTACTTC. Translation gives CAIGRSQETQYF.

V usage is TRBV7-9 and J usage is TRBJ2-2, with D hard to call. V gave up 5 bases and J gave up 1 base, with 11 bases separating them. Looked up from germline, CDR1 is SEHNR and CDR2 is FQNEAQ (reference sequence). The CDR3 is 15 amino acids. The CDR3: CASSPPWVNTGELFF. CDR3 DNA: TGTGCCAGCAGCCCCCCCTGGGTGAACACCGGGGAGCTGTTTTTT.

Regarding this clonotype: A much larger clone lies a single base off, so this may be a read error. In DNA, the CDR3 is TGTGCCAGCAGCTCCCCGGGACAGGGGACCGAGACCCAGTACTTC. Its protein product is CASSSPGQGTETQYF. J is TRBJ2-5 and V is TRBV7-9, with TRBD1 matching 10 bases. CDR1 SEHNR and CDR2 FQNEAQ come from the germline V gene (reference sequence). This CDR3 has 15 residues. V shed 4 bases, J shed 5 bases, and the junction held 7 bases outside the gene matches. Full variable domain (missing parts from reference TRBV7-9 and TRBJ2-5): DTGVSQNPRHKITKRGQNVTFRCDPISEHNRLYWYRQTLGQGPEFLTYFQNEAQLEKSRLLSDRFSAERPKGSFSTLEIQRTEQGDSAMYLCASSSPGQGTETQYFGPGTRLLVL.

The chain couples TRBV19 to TRBJ1-1; D uncertain. This CDR3 comprises 16 residues. CDR1 and CDR2 (germline): LNHDA, SQIVND (reference sequence). The V end was cut by 3 bases, the J end by 2 bases, with 16 bases between. The chain's CDR3 is CASSIGIAADNTEAFF. CDR3 nucleotide sequence: TGTGCCAGTAGTATTGGAATTGCGGCTGATAACACTGAAGCTTTCTTT.